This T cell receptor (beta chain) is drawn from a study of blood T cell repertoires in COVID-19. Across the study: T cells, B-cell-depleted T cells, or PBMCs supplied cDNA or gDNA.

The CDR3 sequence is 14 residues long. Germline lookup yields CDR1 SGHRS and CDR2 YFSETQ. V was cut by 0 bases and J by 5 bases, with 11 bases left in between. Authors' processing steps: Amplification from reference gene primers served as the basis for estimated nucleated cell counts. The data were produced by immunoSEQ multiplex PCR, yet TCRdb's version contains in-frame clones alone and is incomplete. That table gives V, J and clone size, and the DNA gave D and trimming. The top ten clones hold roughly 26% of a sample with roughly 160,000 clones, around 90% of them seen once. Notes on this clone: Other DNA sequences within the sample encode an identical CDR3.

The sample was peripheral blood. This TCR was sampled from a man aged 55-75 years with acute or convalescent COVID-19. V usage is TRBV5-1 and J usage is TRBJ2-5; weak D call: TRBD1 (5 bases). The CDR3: CASSLEAGRETQYF. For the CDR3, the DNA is TGCGCCAGCAGCTTGGAGGCAGGGCGGGAGACCCAGTACTTC. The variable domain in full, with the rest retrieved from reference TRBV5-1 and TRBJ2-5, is KAGVTQTPRYLIKTRGQQVTLSCSPISGHRSVSWYQQTPGQGLQFLFEYFSETQRNKGNFPGRFSGRQFSNSRSEMNVSTLELGDSALYLCASSLEAGRETQYFGPGTRLLVL.